These T cell receptor beta chains were read from a single sample in a study of shared clonotypes between healthy human individuals. Sequenced by immunoSEQ multiplex PCR; TCRdb stores in-frame clones only, minus some. This table holds around 370,000 clones, just over 95% found once. Material: memory CD8+ T cells sorted from blood. All receptors derive from a man aged 30 to 45 in good health. Each CDR3 is given with its conserved first and last residue. Fields, in order: clone size, J gene, V gene, D gene, CDR3 protein, CDR3 DNA. The D gene is left open where the match is weak. Not all rows give a size; the values are once, few, many and, for expanded clones, a class.

clone size: NA; J gene: TRBJ2-7; V gene: TRBV19; D gene: NA; CDR3 protein: CASSEVFGPGGLGYEQYF; CDR3 DNA: TGTGCCAGTAGTGAGGTTTTTGGGCCAGGGGGACTCGGCTACGAGCAGTACTTC
clone size: once; J gene: TRBJ2-3; V gene: TRBV30; D gene: NA; CDR3 protein: CAWRGTSAADTQYF; CDR3 DNA: TGTGCCTGGAGGGGGACCAGCGCGGCAGATACGCAGTATTTT
clone size: NA; J gene: TRBJ1-1; V gene: TRBV20-1; D gene: NA; CDR3 protein: CSATSSFEAFF; CDR3 DNA: TGCAGTGCTACGAGCAGTTTTGAAGCTTTCTTT
clone size: NA; J gene: TRBJ2-1; V gene: TRBV10-3; D gene: NA; CDR3 protein: CAISESSQGNEQFF; CDR3 DNA: TGTGCCATCAGTGAGTCGAGCCAGGGCAATGAGCAGTTCTTC
clone size: NA; J gene: TRBJ2-3; V gene: TRBV20-1; D gene: NA; CDR3 protein: CSALEGYTQYF; CDR3 DNA: TGCAGTGCTCTAGAGGGATATACGCAGTATTTT
clone size: NA; J gene: TRBJ2-2; V gene: TRBV4-1; D gene: NA; CDR3 protein: CASSQERFSGELFF; CDR3 DNA: TGCGCCAGCAGCCAAGAGAGGTTCTCCGGGGAGCTGTTTTTT
clone size: NA; J gene: TRBJ2-5; V gene: TRBV18; D gene: TRBD2; CDR3 protein: CASSPTGTRETQYF; CDR3 DNA: TGTGCCAGCTCCCCCACCGGGACTAGAGAGACCCAGTACTTC
clone size: NA; J gene: TRBJ2-3; V gene: TRBV29-1; D gene: NA; CDR3 protein: CSVAAGNTDTQYF; CDR3 DNA: TGCAGCGTTGCGGCAGGGAACACAGATACGCAGTATTTT
clone size: NA; J gene: TRBJ1-4; V gene: TRBV11-2; D gene: NA; CDR3 protein: CASSLDRAQGEKLFF; CDR3 DNA: TGTGCCAGCAGCTTAGACAGGGCCCAGGGTGAAAAACTGTTTTTT
clone size: once; J gene: TRBJ2-3; V gene: TRBV9; D gene: NA; CDR3 protein: CASSLNPTGGFFTDTQYF; CDR3 DNA: TGTGCCAGCAGCCTAAACCCCACTGGCGGATTTTTCACAGATACGCAGTATTTT
clone size: once; J gene: TRBJ2-1; V gene: TRBV5-1; D gene: NA; CDR3 protein: CASSLWRDEQFF; CDR3 DNA: TGCGCCAGCAGCTTGTGGCGGGATGAGCAGTTCTTC
clone size: NA; J gene: TRBJ2-7; V gene: TRBV27; D gene: TRBD2; CDR3 protein: CASSFGTSGSYEQYF; CDR3 DNA: TGTGCCAGCAGTTTCGGGACTAGCGGGAGTTACGAGCAGTACTTC
clone size: NA; J gene: TRBJ2-3; V gene: TRBV4-1; D gene: TRBD2; CDR3 protein: CASSQDLILAGRNTQYF; CDR3 DNA: TGCGCCAGCAGCCAAGATTTGATACTAGCGGGAAGAAATACGCAGTATTTT
clone size: NA; J gene: TRBJ1-5; V gene: TRBV12-1; D gene: NA; CDR3 protein: CASSSYSNQPQHF; CDR3 DNA: TGTGCCAGCAGCTCCTATAGCAATCAGCCCCAGCATTTT
clone size: once; J gene: TRBJ2-1; V gene: TRBV6-5; D gene: NA; CDR3 protein: CASSYSVFSHEQFF; CDR3 DNA: TGTGCCAGCAGTTACTCGGTTTTCAGCCATGAGCAGTTCTTC
clone size: NA; J gene: TRBJ2-7; V gene: TRBV6-1; D gene: NA; CDR3 protein: CASSEAAVSYEQYF; CDR3 DNA: TGTGCCAGCAGTGAAGCGGCAGTCTCCTACGAGCAGTACTTC
clone size: NA; J gene: TRBJ2-1; V gene: TRBV10-3; D gene: NA; CDR3 protein: CAISEPGYNEQFF; CDR3 DNA: TGTGCCATCAGTGAGCCCGGGTACAATGAGCAGTTCTTC
clone size: NA; J gene: TRBJ2-7; V gene: TRBV19; D gene: NA; CDR3 protein: CASSIGAGSSYEQYF; CDR3 DNA: TGTGCCAGTAGTATAGGTGCAGGGAGCTCCTACGAGCAGTACTTC
clone size: NA; J gene: TRBJ2-1; V gene: TRBV30; D gene: NA; CDR3 protein: CAWGQGAGPLSYNEQFF; CDR3 DNA: TGTGCCTGGGGACAAGGGGCGGGGCCCCTCTCCTACAATGAGCAGTTCTTC
clone size: NA; J gene: TRBJ1-1; V gene: TRBV5-1; D gene: NA; CDR3 protein: CASSRADGGNTEAFF; CDR3 DNA: TGCGCCAGCAGCCGTGCGGACGGTGGGAACACTGAAGCTTTCTTT
clone size: NA; J gene: TRBJ2-2; V gene: TRBV4-1; D gene: NA; CDR3 protein: CASSLGALTGELFF; CDR3 DNA: TGCGCCAGCAGCCTTGGGGCTCTTACCGGGGAGCTGTTTTTT
clone size: NA; J gene: TRBJ2-7; V gene: TRBV18; D gene: NA; CDR3 protein: CASSPDRSSYEQYF; CDR3 DNA: TGTGCCAGCTCACCGGACAGAAGCTCCTACGAGCAGTACTTC
clone size: NA; J gene: TRBJ2-7; V gene: TRBV15; D gene: NA; CDR3 protein: CATSRDLGSSYEQYF; CDR3 DNA: TGTGCCACCAGCAGAGATCTGGGGAGCTCCTACGAGCAGTACTTC
clone size: NA; J gene: TRBJ2-3; V gene: TRBV5-1; D gene: TRBD2; CDR3 protein: CASSLGLAGGSDTQYF; CDR3 DNA: TGCGCCAGCAGCTTGGGGCTAGCGGGAGGGTCAGATACGCAGTATTTT
clone size: NA; J gene: TRBJ2-3; V gene: TRBV5-6; D gene: NA; CDR3 protein: CASSHRSTDTQYF; CDR3 DNA: TGTGCCAGCAGCCATCGGAGCACAGATACGCAGTATTTT
clone size: NA; J gene: TRBJ1-1; V gene: TRBV28; D gene: NA; CDR3 protein: CASSSDYTEAFF; CDR3 DNA: TGTGCCAGCAGTTCGGACTACACTGAAGCTTTCTTT
clone size: NA; J gene: TRBJ2-1; V gene: TRBV7-3; D gene: NA; CDR3 protein: CASSLRGGDEQFF; CDR3 DNA: TGTGCCAGCAGCTTAAGGGGGGGCGATGAGCAGTTCTTC
clone size: NA; J gene: TRBJ2-7; V gene: TRBV6-1; D gene: NA; CDR3 protein: CASSDHRTAYEQYF; CDR3 DNA: TGTGCCAGCAGTGACCACCGGACAGCCTACGAGCAGTACTTC
clone size: NA; J gene: TRBJ2-5; V gene: TRBV25-1; D gene: NA; CDR3 protein: CASRGETQYF; CDR3 DNA: TGTGCCAGCAGAGGAGAGACCCAGTACTTC
clone size: few; J gene: TRBJ2-7; V gene: TRBV6-5; D gene: NA; CDR3 protein: CASSYRDTYEQYF; CDR3 DNA: TGTGCCAGCAGTTACCGGGACACCTACGAGCAGTACTTC
clone size: NA; J gene: TRBJ2-6; V gene: TRBV27; D gene: NA; CDR3 protein: CASRVGHSGANVLTF; CDR3 DNA: TGTGCCAGCAGAGTCGGCCACTCTGGGGCCAACGTCCTGACTTTC
clone size: once; J gene: TRBJ2-5; V gene: TRBV6-1; D gene: TRBD2; CDR3 protein: CASGRLAGKETQYF; CDR3 DNA: TGTGCAAGCGGGAGGCTAGCGGGAAAAGAGACCCAGTACTTC
clone size: NA; J gene: TRBJ2-2; V gene: TRBV28; D gene: NA; CDR3 protein: CASYPRGILRTGELFF; CDR3 DNA: TGTGCCAGCTATCCCCGGGGGATTTTAAGAACCGGGGAGCTGTTTTTT
clone size: NA; J gene: TRBJ2-1; V gene: TRBV7-9; D gene: NA; CDR3 protein: CASSLGALHHDEQFF; CDR3 DNA: TGTGCCAGCAGCTTAGGGGCCCTTCACCACGATGAGCAGTTCTTC
clone size: NA; J gene: TRBJ2-1; V gene: TRBV29-1; D gene: TRBD2; CDR3 protein: CSVPGLADNEQFF; CDR3 DNA: TGCAGCGTTCCGGGACTAGCGGACAATGAGCAGTTCTTC
clone size: NA; J gene: TRBJ1-1; V gene: TRBV5-4; D gene: NA; CDR3 protein: CASSFGTGTPFF; CDR3 DNA: NA
clone size: NA; J gene: TRBJ1-2; V gene: TRBV7-9; D gene: NA; CDR3 protein: CASNRDKNYGYTF; CDR3 DNA: TGTGCCAGCAACCGGGACAAAAACTATGGCTACACCTTC